These T cell receptor beta chains were read from a single sample in a study of blood T cells in healthy people across ages. Each CDR3 protein is one row after TCRdb ran MiXCR on the 5' RACE reads. The table has just over 1 million distinct CDR3 sequences, more than 40% seen once. The sequencing input was blood. The receptors derive from a woman aged 55-69 years in good health. Each CDR3 is given with its conserved first and last residue. A D gene is named only where the DNA matches it firmly. Clone size is shown for a subset of rows, as once, few, many or a class of expanded clone.

V: TRBV7-3; D: .; size: .; J: TRBJ1-6; CDR3: CASSLSHREESPLHF; DNA: TGTGCCAGCAGCCTCTCTCACAGGGAGGAATCACCCCTCCACTTT
V: TRBV11-1; D: .; size: .; J: TRBJ2-7; CDR3: CASSPRAGALEQYF; DNA: TGTGCCAGCAGCCCACGGGCAGGCGCGCTCGAGCAGTACTTC
V: TRBV5-6; D: .; size: .; J: TRBJ2-3; CDR3: CASSLEEGGADTQYF; DNA: TGTGCCAGCAGCTTGGAAGAAGGAGGCGCAGATACGCAGTATTTT
V: TRBV5-5; D: .; size: few; J: TRBJ2-3; CDR3: CASSRTESMDTQYF; DNA: TGTGCCAGCAGCCGGACAGAGTCCATGGATACGCAGTATTTT
V: TRBV11-2; D: .; size: .; J: TRBJ2-3; CDR3: CASSLGIKASGTDTQYF; DNA: TGTGCCAGCAGCTTAGGGATTAAAGCGAGCGGCACAGATACGCAGTATTTT
V: TRBV5-1; D: .; size: .; J: TRBJ1-4; CDR3: CASSPQGSTNEKLFF; DNA: TGCGCCAGCAGCCCACAGGGCTCAACTAATGAAAAACTGTTTTTT
V: TRBV9; D: .; size: few; J: TRBJ2-3; CDR3: CASSRGKGDTQYF; DNA: TGTGCCAGCAGCCGTGGCAAGGGAGATACGCAGTATTTT
V: TRBV11-2; D: .; size: few; J: TRBJ2-5; CDR3: CASSSRTDQETQYF; DNA: TGTGCCAGCAGCTCACGGACAGATCAAGAGACCCAGTACTTC
V: TRBV7-6; D: .; size: .; J: TRBJ2-1; CDR3: CASSSEGGSSYNEQFF; DNA: TGTGCCAGCAGCTCTGAGGGAGGAAGCTCCTACAATGAGCAGTTCTTC
V: TRBV6-1; D: .; size: .; J: TRBJ2-5; CDR3: CASSTTGGLQETQYF; DNA: TGTGCCAGCAGCACCACGGGGGGCCTACAAGAGACCCAGTACTTC
V: TRBV29-1; D: .; size: .; J: TRBJ2-1; CDR3: CSGGASGAYNEQFF; DNA: TGCAGCGGGGGGGCTAGCGGCGCTTACAATGAGCAGTTCTTC
V: TRBV10-3; D: TRBD1; size: .; J: TRBJ1-6; CDR3: CAIGTGNSPLHF; DNA: TGTGCCATTGGGACAGGGAATTCACCCCTCCACTTT
V: TRBV5-1; D: TRBD2; size: .; J: TRBJ2-1; CDR3: CASSTWTSGSRGYNEQFF; DNA: TGCGCCAGCAGCACCTGGACTAGCGGCTCGCGAGGCTACAATGAGCAGTTCTTC
V: TRBV29-1; D: .; size: few; J: TRBJ1-2; CDR3: CSVEDPGQGGYTF; DNA: TGCAGCGTTGAAGATCCGGGGCAGGGGGGCTACACCTTC
V: TRBV6-1; D: TRBD1; size: .; J: TRBJ2-7; CDR3: CASSATTGDYEQYF; DNA: TGTGCCAGCAGTGCCACGACAGGGGACTACGAGCAGTACTTC
V: TRBV7-9; D: .; size: .; J: TRBJ2-3; CDR3: CASSPEGSFTDTQYF; DNA: TGTGCCAGCAGCCCCGAAGGGTCTTTCACAGATACGCAGTATTTT
V: TRBV12-3/TRBV12-4; D: TRBD2; size: few; J: TRBJ2-1; CDR3: CASSLETSGKNEQFF; DNA: TGTGCCAGCAGTTTAGAGACTAGCGGGAAGAATGAGCAGTTCTTC